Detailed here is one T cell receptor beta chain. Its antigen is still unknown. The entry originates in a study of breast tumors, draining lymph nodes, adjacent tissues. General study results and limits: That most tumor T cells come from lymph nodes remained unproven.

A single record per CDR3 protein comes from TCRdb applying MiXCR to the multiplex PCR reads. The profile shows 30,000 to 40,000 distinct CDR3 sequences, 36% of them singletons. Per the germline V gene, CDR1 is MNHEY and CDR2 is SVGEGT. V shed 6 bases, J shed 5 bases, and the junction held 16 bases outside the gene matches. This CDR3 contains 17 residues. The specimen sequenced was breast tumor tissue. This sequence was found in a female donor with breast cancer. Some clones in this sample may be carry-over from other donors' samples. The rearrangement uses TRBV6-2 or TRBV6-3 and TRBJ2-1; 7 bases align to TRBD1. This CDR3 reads CASRDQTGSHYHNEQFF. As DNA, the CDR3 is TGTGCCAGCAGGGACCAGACAGGGTCTCATTATCACAATGAGCAGTTCTTC.